These 20 T cell receptor beta chains share one sample of origin, sequenced in a study of blood T cell repertoires in COVID-19. Sequenced by immunoSEQ multiplex PCR; TCRdb stores in-frame clones only, minus some. Counted here are some 110,000 clones, over 65% occurring once; the ten biggest clones make up 3.5% to 5.5%. The specimen was peripheral blood. These receptor sequences come from a woman aged 65 to 85 with acute or convalescent COVID-19.

V gene TRBV12-2 combines with J gene TRBJ1-5; TRBD1 reflects the table's D call only, with no check against the DNA. TRBV12-2 is annotated as a pseudogene. CDR3 length equals 17 residues. CDR3 amino acids: CASRLAPRGPGNQPQHF. For the CDR3, the DNA is TGTGCAAGTCGCTTAGCCCCCAGGGGGCCGGGGAATCAGCCCCAGCATTTT.

This clone was observed a handful of times. The V and J genes are TRBV6-5 and TRBJ2-5, with D possibly TRBD2 on 5 matching bases. Germline-derived CDR1 and CDR2 are MNHEY and SVGAGI. The CDR3 spans 13 residues. The V and J ends lost 4 bases and 1 base respectively, with 7 bases between them. The chain's CDR3 is CASSSDSQETQYF. CDR3 coding DNA: TGTGCCAGCAGTTCGGACTCCCAAGAGACCCAGTACTTC.

The chain joins TRBV6-5 to TRBJ2-7; no definite D call. V dropped 7 bases and J dropped 0 bases, with 16 bases sitting between them. Germline CDR1 MNHEY, CDR2 SVGAGI. There are 15 residues in the CDR3. The CDR3 protein is CASKRSSSNSYEQYV. In DNA form, the CDR3 reads TGTGCCAGCAAGCGAAGCAGCAGTAACTCCTACGAGCAGTACGTC.

The V and J genes are TRBV5-1 and TRBJ1-1; D uncertain. CDR1 and CDR2 from the germline V gene are SGHRS and YFSETQ. The germline V and J ends were trimmed by 4 bases and 2 bases, with 12 bases remaining between them. CDR3 length: 14 residues. This CDR3 is CASSPGPYNTEAFF. CDR3 bases: TGCGCCAGCAGCCCGGGTCCTTATAACACTGAAGCTTTCTTT. Complete variable domain (other parts from reference TRBV5-1 and TRBJ1-1): KAGVTQTPRYLIKTRGQQVTLSCSPISGHRSVSWYQQTPGQGLQFLFEYFSETQRNKGNFPGRFSGRQFSNSRSEMNVSTLELGDSALYLCASSPGPYNTEAFFGQGTRLTVV.

The chain recombines TRBV19 with TRBJ1-5, with D uncertain. CDR3 length: 15 amino acids. V was clipped by 5 bases and J by 3 bases, with 14 bases between them. Germline V CDR1 and CDR2: LNHDA, SQIVND (reference sequence). The CDR3 loop is CASSVQGGFNQPQHF. The CDR3 DNA is TGTGCCAGTAGTGTCCAAGGAGGGTTCAATCAGCCCCAGCATTTT.

The chain employs TRBV28 and TRBJ1-2; D may be TRBD1 (5 bases). V lost 6 bases, J lost 5 bases, and 16 bases lay in between. Germline CDR1 reads MDHEN; CDR2 reads SYDVKM. The CDR3 spans 14 residues. The CDR3 nucleotides read TGTGCCAGCAGGACGGGGGAGCTAATTTATGGCTACACCTTC. It encodes CASRTGELIYGYTF.

The chain employs TRBV7-8 and TRBJ1-5; 7 bases are a match to TRBD1. With V trimmed by 0 bases and J by 3 bases, 5 bases remained unmatched. The CDR3 covers 16 residues. The germline V gene encodes CDR1 SGHVS and CDR2 FQNEAQ. The CDR3 is CASSLARGLHNQPQHF. As DNA, the CDR3 is TGTGCCAGCAGCTTAGCGAGGGGGCTGCACAATCAGCCCCAGCATTTT.

The chain joins TRBV9 to TRBJ1-1; D is perhaps TRBD1 (6 bases). Germline V gene data show CDR1 as SGDLS and CDR2 as YYNGEE. Trimming pared 3 bases from V and 2 bases from J, leaving 20 bases between. This CDR3 contains 17 residues. CDR3 nucleotide sequence: TGTGCCAGCAGCGCCCCCAGGGGTAGGGAGCTTAACACTGAAGCTTTCTTT. Translation gives CASSAPRGRELNTEAFF.

This chain connects TRBV11-3 to TRBJ2-7; TRBD2 matches at 8 bases. The CDR3 runs 17 residues. Per the germline V gene, CDR1 is SGHNT and CDR2 is YENEEA. V lost 3 bases to trimming and J lost 5 bases; unmatched junction nucleotides: 15. In nucleotides, the CDR3 is TGTGCCAGCAGCTTTCAGTATGGGGGACTAGTGTGGAACGAGCAGTACGTC. Translation gives CASSFQYGGLVWNEQYV.

The genes are TRBV30 and TRBJ1-5; possibly TRBD1 for D (6 bases). Germline CDR1 is GTSNPN and CDR2 is SVGIG (reference sequence). V was shortened by 3 bases and J by 0 bases, with 12 bases between the two germline ends. The length of the CDR3 is 15 residues. The CDR3 region has the DNA TGTGCCTGGAGCATGGACAGTAATAGCAATCAGCCCCAGCATTTT. Translated: CAWSMDSNSNQPQHF.

The V call is TRBV5-4, the J call TRBJ2-7; the D gene is possibly TRBD2 (6 bases). Trimming left V 0 bases short and J 7 bases short, with 14 bases between. In germline, CDR1 is SGHNT, CDR2 YYREEE (reference sequence). This CDR3 has 14 residues. CDR3 protein: CASSLDSRGSEQYV. As DNA, the CDR3 is TGTGCCAGCAGCTTGGATTCGCGGGGATCTGAGCAGTACGTC.

The chain joins TRBV9 to TRBJ1-4; perhaps TRBD1 as D (5 bases). The CDR3 has 16 residues. The germline CDR1 and CDR2 sequences are SGDLS and YYNGEE. Trimming removed 0 bases from V and 2 bases from J, with 11 bases in between. CDR3 sequence (DNA): TGTGCCAGCAGCGTAGGGAGGGGTGGCACTAATGAAAAACTGTTTTTT. Protein product: CASSVGRGGTNEKLFF.

This clone was seen more than once but under ten times. The chain carries TRBV24-1 and TRBJ1-5; D might be TRBD1 (6 bases). This CDR3 has 14 residues. Between the trimmed V and J ends, which lost 5 bases and 5 bases, there was a span of 12 bases. Germline CDR1 and CDR2: KGHDR and SFDVKD. CDR3: CATSVNREHQPQHF. The CDR3 nucleotides read TGTGCCACCAGTGTCAACAGGGAGCATCAGCCCCAGCATTTT.

The chain is built from TRBV7-2 and TRBJ1-2; D is ambiguous. CDR1 and CDR2 from the germline V gene are SGHTA and FQGNSA. This CDR3 region has 13 residues. V shed 1 base and J shed 3 bases, with 6 bases lying between them. The CDR3 reads CASSLGLYYGYTF. The CDR3 DNA reads as TGTGCCAGCAGCTTAGGGCTTTACTATGGCTACACCTTC.

The sample holds one count of this clone. This rearrangement joins TRBV30 to TRBJ2-1, with TRBD2 matching over 13 bases. Germline V CDR1 and CDR2: GTSNPN, SVGIG (reference sequence). The CDR3 is 15 residues long. V lost 3 bases and J lost 7; bases outside the gene matches: 6. For the CDR3, the DNA is TGTGCCTGGAGACGGACTAGCGGGGGTCGTAATGAGCAGTTCTTC. This codes for CAWRRTSGGRNEQFF.

J is TRBJ1-2 and V is TRBV5-6; D is possibly TRBD1 (5 bases). Per the germline V gene, CDR1 is SGHDT and CDR2 is YYEEEE. The CDR3 extends over 14 amino acids. Trimming removed 2 bases at V and 4 bases at J, with 12 bases between. CDR3 DNA sequence: TGTGCCAGCAGCTTCATCACAGGCCCCTATGGCTACACCTTC. Translated, it gives CASSFITGPYGYTF. The variable domain in full, completed from reference TRBV5-6 and TRBJ1-2, reads DAGVTQSPTHLIKTRGQQVTLRCSPKSGHDTVSWYQQALGQGPQFIFQYYEEEERQRGNFPDRFSGHQFPNYSSELNVNALLLGDSALYLCASSFITGPYGYTFGSGTRLTVV.

This clone has just one count. The chain couples TRBV5-4 to TRBJ2-3, with a possible D match to TRBD2 (6 bases). Deletions cut 0 bases from V and 4 bases from J, with 9 bases between. The CDR3 totals 14 residues. Germline V lookup: CDR1 SGHNT, CDR2 YYREEE (reference sequence). The CDR3 is CASSLVGGADTQYF. The CDR3 region has the DNA TGTGCCAGCAGCTTGGTGGGGGGAGCAGATACGCAGTATTTT.

The chain recombines TRBV5-4 with TRBJ2-3; 9 nucleotides agree with TRBD2. V lost 1 base and J lost 2; bases outside the gene matches: 8. The CDR3 sequence is 17 residues long. The germline gives CDR1 SGHNT, CDR2 YYREEE (reference sequence). The CDR3 sequence: CASSLTRGGASTDTQYF. The CDR3 nucleotides read TGTGCCAGCAGCTTGACCCGCGGGGGGGCATCCACAGATACGCAGTATTTT.

The V call is TRBV30, the J call TRBJ1-3; TRBD1 might be the D (5 bases). V was clipped by 3 bases and J by 2 bases, with 8 bases between them. The CDR3 loop spans 13 amino acids. The germline gives CDR1 GTSNPN, CDR2 SVGIG (reference sequence). CDR3 sequence (DNA): TGTGCCTGGAGCCGGGGGGCTGGAAACACCATATATTTT. The encoded protein is CAWSRGAGNTIYF. The whole variable domain, remainder taken from reference TRBV30 and TRBJ1-3, is SQTIHQWPATLVQPVGSPLSLECTVEGTSNPNLYWYRQAAGRGLQLLFYSVGIGQISSEVPQNLSASRPQDRQFILSSKKLLLSDSGFYLCAWSRGAGNTIYFGEGSWLTVV.

V gene TRBV7-2 combines with J gene TRBJ1-2; 8 bases map to TRBD1. Trimming removed 2 bases from V and 2 bases from J; junction bases left unmatched: 4. The germline V gene encodes CDR1 SGHTA and CDR2 FQGNSA. The CDR3 is 15 residues long. The CDR3 DNA sequence: TGTGCCAGCAGCTTATCGACAGGGGACAACTATGGCTACACCTTC. It codes for CASSLSTGDNYGYTF.